The rows below give T cell receptor beta chains drawn from one sample of a study of cytomegalovirus exposure and HLA in healthy donors. This table comes from immunoSEQ multiplex PCR, and its TCRdb copy is limited to in-frame clones, with some not included. The sample lists about 250,000 clones, over 70% occurring once. Sequenced input: PBMCs. Receptors originate from a girl aged 2-10 years in good health and CMV-seronegative. CDR3s include the opening cysteine and the closing phenylalanine or tryptophan. Fields, in order: V gene, D gene, J gene, CDR3 protein, CDR3 DNA. D genes are given only for firm matches.

v_gene: TRBV19; d_gene: TRBD2; j_gene: TRBJ2-5; CDR3aa: CASSIDVWASGQETQYF; CDR3nt: TGTGCCAGTAGTATAGATGTATGGGCTAGCGGACAAGAGACCCAGTACTTC
v_gene: TRBV10-3; d_gene: -; j_gene: TRBJ1-3; CDR3aa: CAIQENNGNTIYF; CDR3nt: TGTGCCATCCAAGAAAACAATGGAAACACCATATATTTT
v_gene: TRBV30; d_gene: -; j_gene: TRBJ1-1; CDR3aa: CAWSARVNTEAFF; CDR3nt: TGTGCCTGGAGTGCCAGGGTTAACACTGAAGCTTTCTTT
v_gene: TRBV5-1; d_gene: TRBD1; j_gene: TRBJ2-7; CDR3aa: CASSGPDRGYSYEQYF; CDR3nt: TGCGCCAGCAGCGGGCCCGACAGGGGCTACTCCTACGAGCAGTACTTC
v_gene: TRBV5-6; d_gene: -; j_gene: TRBJ2-1; CDR3aa: CASSSHSNEQFF; CDR3nt: TGTGCCAGCAGCTCGCATAGCAATGAGCAGTTCTTC
v_gene: TRBV18; d_gene: -; j_gene: TRBJ2-7; CDR3aa: CASSPTGSSYEQYF; CDR3nt: TGTGCCAGCTCACCGACAGGTAGCTCCTACGAGCAGTACTTC
v_gene: TRBV10-2; d_gene: TRBD2; j_gene: TRBJ2-7; CDR3aa: CASSETSGRFYEQYF; CDR3nt: TGCGCCAGCAGTGAAACTAGCGGGAGGTTCTACGAGCAGTACTTC
v_gene: TRBV9; d_gene: TRBD2; j_gene: TRBJ2-3; CDR3aa: CASSEKLAGWGTDTQYF; CDR3nt: TGTGCCAGCAGCGAAAAGCTAGCGGGTTGGGGCACAGATACGCAGTATTTT
v_gene: TRBV18; d_gene: -; j_gene: TRBJ2-7; CDR3aa: CASSPPEAVYEQYF; CDR3nt: TGTGCCAGCTCACCACCGGAGGCAGTCTACGAGCAGTACTTC
v_gene: TRBV15; d_gene: -; j_gene: TRBJ2-1; CDR3aa: CATSRVPGTRANEQFF; CDR3nt: TGTGCCACCAGCAGAGTCCCGGGGACTCGAGCCAATGAGCAGTTCTTC